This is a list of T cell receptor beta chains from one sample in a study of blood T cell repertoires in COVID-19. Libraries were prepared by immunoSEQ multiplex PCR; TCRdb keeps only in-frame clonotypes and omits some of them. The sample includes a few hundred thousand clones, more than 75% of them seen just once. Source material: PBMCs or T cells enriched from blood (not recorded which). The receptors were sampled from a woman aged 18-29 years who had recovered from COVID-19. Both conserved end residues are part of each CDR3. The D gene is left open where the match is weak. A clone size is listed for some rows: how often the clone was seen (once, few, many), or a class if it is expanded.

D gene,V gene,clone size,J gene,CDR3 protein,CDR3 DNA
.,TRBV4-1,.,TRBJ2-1,CASSPISGDNEQFF,TGCGCCAGCAGTCCAATTTCAGGGGACAATGAGCAGTTCTTC
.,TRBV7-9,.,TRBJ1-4,CASSSPVRNEKLFF,TGTGCCAGCAGCTCCCCGGTTCGTAATGAAAAACTGTTTTTT
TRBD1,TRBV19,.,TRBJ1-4,CASTAGTGDLRGEKLFF,TGTGCCAGTACCGCCGGGACAGGGGACCTTCGAGGTGAAAAACTGTTTTTT
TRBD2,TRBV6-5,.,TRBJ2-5,CASSRTRPQETQYF,TGTGCCAGCAGTCGGACTAGACCCCAAGAGACCCAGTACTTC
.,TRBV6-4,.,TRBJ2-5,CASSDCCWQAPRGSSFVETQYF,TGTGCCAGCAGTGACTGTTGTTGGCAGGCCCCTCGGGGGTCCTCCTTCGTGGAGACCCAGTACTTC
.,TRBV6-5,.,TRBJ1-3,CASRSPSGNTIYF,TGTGCCAGCAGGAGCCCCTCTGGAAACACCATATATTTT
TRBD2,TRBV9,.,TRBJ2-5,CASSVVSGVGETQYF,TGTGCCAGCAGCGTAGTTAGCGGGGTAGGAGAGACCCAGTACTTC
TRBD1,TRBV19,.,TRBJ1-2,CASSMTGSGYGYTF,TGTGCCAGTAGTATGACAGGGTCGGGGTATGGCTACACCTTC
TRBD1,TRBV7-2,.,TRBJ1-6,CASPGQGNNSPLHF,TGTGCCAGCCCGGGACAGGGGAATAATTCACCCCTCCACTTT
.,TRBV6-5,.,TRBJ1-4,CASSYSWGPNEKLFF,TGTGCCAGCAGTTACTCTTGGGGCCCGAATGAAAAACTGTTTTTT
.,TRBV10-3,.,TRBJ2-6,CAISESTGQGSGANVLTF,TGTGCCATCAGTGAGTCGACGGGTCAGGGCTCTGGGGCCAACGTCCTGACTTTC
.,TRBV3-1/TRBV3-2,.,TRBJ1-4,CASSQVQGTEKLFF,TGTGCCAGCAGCCAAGTTCAGGGAACAGAAAAACTGTTTTTT
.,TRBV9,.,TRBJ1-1,CASSARQYDIEAFF,TGTGCCAGCAGCGCCCGACAGTACGATATTGAAGCTTTCTTT
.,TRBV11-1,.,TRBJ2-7,CASSLARTYEQYF,TGTGCCAGCAGCTTAGCCCGTACCTACGAGCAGTACTTC
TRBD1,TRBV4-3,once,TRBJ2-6,CASSQVQGAGGANVLTF,TGCGCCAGCAGCCAAGTCCAGGGGGCAGGAGGGGCCAACGTCCTGACTTTC
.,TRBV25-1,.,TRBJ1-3,CASSASGKNTIYF,TGTGCCAGCAGTGCTTCGGGGAAAAACACCATATATTTT
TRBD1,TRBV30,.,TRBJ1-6,CAWLKTGTYHSPLHF,TGTGCCTGGCTTAAGACAGGGACTTATCATTCACCCCTCCACTTT
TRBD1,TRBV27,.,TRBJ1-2,CASSPRLGQPADYGYTF,TGTGCCAGCAGTCCACGCCTGGGACAGCCTGCTGACTATGGCTACACCTTC
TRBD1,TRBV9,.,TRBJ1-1,CASSEDRGGTEAFF,TGTGCCAGCAGCGAGGACAGGGGAGGCACTGAAGCTTTCTTT
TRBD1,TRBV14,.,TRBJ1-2,CASSQDPGGSPHYGYTF,TGTGCCAGCAGCCAAGATCCAGGGGGTTCCCCACACTATGGCTACACCTTC
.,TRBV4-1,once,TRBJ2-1,CASSFYYGNEQFF,TGCGCCAGCAGCTTTTACTATGGAAATGAGCAGTTCTTC
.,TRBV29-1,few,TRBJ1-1,CSVERQRAFF,TGCAGCGTTGAGCGACAGCGAGCTTTCTTT
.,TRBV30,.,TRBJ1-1,CAWDPTGNTEAFF,TGTGCCTGGGACCCGACAGGGAACACTGAAGCTTTCTTT
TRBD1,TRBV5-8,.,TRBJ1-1,CASSVRGRWDTEAFF,TGTGCCAGCAGCGTGAGGGGGCGGTGGGACACTGAAGCTTTCTTT
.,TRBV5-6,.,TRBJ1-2,CASSPGEANLFTF,TGTGCCAGCAGCCCCGGAGAGGCCAACCTCTTCACCTTC
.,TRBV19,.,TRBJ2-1,CASSPSYNEQFF,TGTGCCAGCTCTCCCTCTTACAATGAGCAGTTCTTC
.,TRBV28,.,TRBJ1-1,CASSPTRLNTEAFF,TGTGCCAGCAGTCCCACCCGGTTGAACACTGAAGCTTTCTTT
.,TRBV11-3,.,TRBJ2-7,CASSGELSYEQYF,TGTGCCAGCAGCGGGGAGCTCTCCTACGAGCAGTACTTC
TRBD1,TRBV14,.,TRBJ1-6,CASSQAGTGGNSPLHF,TGTGCCAGCAGCCAGGCCGGGACAGGGGGAAATTCACCCCTCCACTTT
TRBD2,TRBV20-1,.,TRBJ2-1,CSASPTSGLGNEQFF,TGCAGTGCTAGTCCGACTAGCGGGCTGGGGAATGAGCAGTTCTTC
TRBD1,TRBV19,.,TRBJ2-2,CASSRRGPNTGELFF,TGTGCCAGTAGCCGCAGGGGGCCGAACACCGGGGAGCTGTTTTTT
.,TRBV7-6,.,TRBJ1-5,CASSLGAGSLSNQPQHF,TGTGCCAGCAGCTTAGGAGCCGGGAGCCTTAGCAATCAGCCCCAGCATTTT
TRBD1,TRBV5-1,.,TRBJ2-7,CASWERDRHYEQYF,TGCGCCAGCTGGGAAAGGGACAGGCACTACGAGCAGTACTTC
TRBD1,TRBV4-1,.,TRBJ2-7,CASSQTGHSYEQYF,TGCGCCAGCAGCCAGACAGGGCACTCCTACGAGCAGTACTTC
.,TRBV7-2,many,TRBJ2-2,CASSSTTNTGELFF,TGTGCCAGCAGCTCGACTACGAACACCGGGGAGCTGTTTTTT
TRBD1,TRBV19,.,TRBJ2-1,CASSIRQVLQGGEVNEQFF,TGTGCCAGTAGTATCCGCCAGGTGTTACAGGGGGGAGAGGTAAATGAGCAGTTCTTC
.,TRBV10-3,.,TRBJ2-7,CAISGDISYEQYF,TGTGCCATCAGTGGGGACATCTCCTACGAGCAGTACTTC
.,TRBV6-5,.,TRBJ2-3,CASSFRQTDTQYF,TGTGCCAGCAGTTTCAGACAAACAGATACGCAGTATTTT
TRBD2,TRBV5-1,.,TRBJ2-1,CASSLGSSGSYNEQFF,TGCGCCAGCAGCTTGGGATCTAGCGGGTCCTACAATGAGCAGTTCTTC
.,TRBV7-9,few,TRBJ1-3,CASSLAQGTYPSGNTIYF,TGTGCCAGCAGCTTAGCGCAGGGGACCTACCCCTCTGGAAACACCATATATTTT
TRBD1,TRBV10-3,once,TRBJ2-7,CAISGGTGRNYEQYF,TGTGCCATCAGCGGAGGGACAGGGAGAAACTACGAGCAGTACTTC
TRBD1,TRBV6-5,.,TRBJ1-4,CASQPGDSGNEKLFF,TGTGCCAGCCAGCCGGGGGACAGCGGTAATGAAAAACTGTTTTTT
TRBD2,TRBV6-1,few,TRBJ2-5,CASSDSLAGQETQYF,TGTGCCAGCAGTGATTCTCTAGCGGGTCAAGAGACCCAGTACTTC
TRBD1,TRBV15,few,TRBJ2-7,CATSRDRGRVEQYF,TGTGCCACCAGCAGAGACAGGGGGCGCGTCGAGCAGTACTTC
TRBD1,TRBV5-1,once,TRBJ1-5,CASSLGTGGPNQPQHF,TGCGCCAGCAGCCTAGGGACAGGGGGCCCTAATCAGCCCCAGCATTTT
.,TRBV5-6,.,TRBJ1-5,CASSWGSSNQPQHF,TGTGCCAGCAGCTGGGGCTCGAGCAATCAGCCCCAGCATTTT
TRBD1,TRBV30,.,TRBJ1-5,CAWSARTGHQPQHF,TGTGCCTGGAGTGCCAGGACAGGCCATCAGCCCCAGCATTTT
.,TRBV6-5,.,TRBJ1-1,CATQGNTEAFF,TGTGCCACCCAGGGGAACACTGAAGCTTTCTTT
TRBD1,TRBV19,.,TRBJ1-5,CASRDSGGKSNQPQHF,TGTGCCAGTAGGGATTCAGGGGGCAAGAGCAATCAGCCCCAGCATTTT
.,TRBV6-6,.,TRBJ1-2,CASRAQANYGYTF,TGTGCCAGCAGGGCCCAAGCTAACTATGGCTACACCTTC
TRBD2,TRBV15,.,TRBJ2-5,CATSPFKAGGQETQYF,TGTGCCACCAGCCCTTTTAAGGCGGGGGGACAAGAGACCCAGTACTTC
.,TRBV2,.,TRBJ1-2,CASDTTYGYTF,TGTGCCAGCGACACGACCTATGGCTACACCTTC
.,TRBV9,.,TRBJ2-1,CASSVGGNLNNEQFF,TGTGCCAGCAGCGTAGGAGGGAACCTTAACAATGAGCAGTTCTTC
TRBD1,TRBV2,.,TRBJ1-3,CASSAGQGPGNTIYF,TGTGCCAGCAGTGCCGGACAGGGACCTGGAAACACCATATATTTT
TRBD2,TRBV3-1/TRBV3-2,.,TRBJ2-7,CASSQVLAGPF,TGTGCCAGCAGCCAAGTACTAGCGGGCCCCTTC
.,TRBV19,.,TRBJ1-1,CASSYPGAGDTEAFF,TGTGCCAGTAGTTACCCAGGGGCAGGGGACACTGAAGCTTTCTTT
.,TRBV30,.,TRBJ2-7,CAWSDQGGTYEQYF,TGTGCCTGGAGTGACCAGGGCGGTACCTACGAGCAGTACTTC
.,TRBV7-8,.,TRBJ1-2,CASSLVGGGRVGYTF,TGTGCCAGCAGCTTAGTCGGGGGCGGGAGGGTAGGCTACACCTTC
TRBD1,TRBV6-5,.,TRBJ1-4,CASSYETGAPNEKLFF,TGTGCCAGCAGTTACGAGACAGGGGCACCTAATGAAAAACTGTTTTTT
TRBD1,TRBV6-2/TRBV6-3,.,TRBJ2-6,CASSDPRRDRVMTGANVLTF,TGTGCCAGCAGTGACCCCCGTCGGGACAGGGTGATGACTGGGGCCAACGTCCTGACTTTC